This TCR beta chain was identified in a study of OX40 agonist ivuxolimab in advanced cancers. Study-wide findings and caveats: Antigen specificity of clonally expanded peripheral T cells was not established.

To note about this clone: Its cognate antigen is unknown.

Generated by immunoSEQ multiplex PCR, the TCRdb table keeps only in-frame clones and is missing some. Of over 55,000 clones in the sample, 86% are singletons; the top ten hold approximately 0.54%. There are 15 residues in the CDR3. CDR1 and CDR2 (germline): SGHDT, YYEEEE. The V gene end was trimmed by 0 bases and the J gene end by 6 bases; junction bases not matched to a gene: 4. This TCR was sampled from an adult with an advanced solid tumor such as melanoma, head and neck, liver or kidney cancer. This material consisted of CD4+ or CD8+ T cells sorted from blood, taken in a trial of the OX40 agonist ivuxolimab. The V gene is TRBV5-6, the J gene TRBJ2-2; 8 bases fit TRBD2. This CDR3 is CASSLDGRAAGELFF. CDR3 nucleotide sequence: TGTGCCAGCAGCTTGGACGGGAGGGCCGCCGGGGAGCTGTTTTTT.